This TCR beta chain was observed in a study of cytomegalovirus exposure and HLA in healthy donors. Sequenced by immunoSEQ multiplex PCR; TCRdb stores in-frame clones only, minus some. The sample holds under 200,000 clones; 70% to 90% are singletons and the top ten take around 2.3%. Germline CDR1 is SGHVS and CDR2 is FQNEAQ. With V trimmed by 0 bases and J by 5 bases, 3 bases remained unmatched. The CDR3 contains 14 residues. Among the roughly 120 subjects of the validation cohort, separate from the roughly 670-subject first cohort, were the donors. About this clone itself: Its specificity is unknown.

Study observations and caveats: For most TCR sequences rarity was the rule, although some public TCRs occurred in many donors. Published work reported that the classifier diagnosed cytomegalovirus status with high specificity and sensitivity. Cytomegalovirus-associated TCR beta chains were listed, numbering 164.

The rearrangement joins TRBV7-8 to TRBJ1-2; 7 bases line up with TRBD1. The TCR sequence derives from a woman under 30 in good health and CMV-seronegative. The sample taken for sequencing was PBMCs. This CDR3 is CASSLAGTEYGYTF. In nucleotides, the CDR3 is TGTGCCAGCAGCTTAGCGGGGACAGAGTATGGCTACACCTTC.